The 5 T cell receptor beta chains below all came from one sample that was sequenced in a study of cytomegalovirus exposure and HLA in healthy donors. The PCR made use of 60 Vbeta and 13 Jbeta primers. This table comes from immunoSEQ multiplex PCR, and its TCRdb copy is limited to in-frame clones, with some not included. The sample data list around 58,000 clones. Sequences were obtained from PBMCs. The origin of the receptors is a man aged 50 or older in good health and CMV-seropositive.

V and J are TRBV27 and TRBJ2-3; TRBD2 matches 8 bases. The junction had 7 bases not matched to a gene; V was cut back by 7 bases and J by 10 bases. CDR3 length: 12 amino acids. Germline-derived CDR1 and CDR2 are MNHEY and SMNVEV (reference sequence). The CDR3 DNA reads TGTGCCAGCAAGATGGGCGGGGGGCCGCAGTATTTT. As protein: CASKMGGGPQYF.

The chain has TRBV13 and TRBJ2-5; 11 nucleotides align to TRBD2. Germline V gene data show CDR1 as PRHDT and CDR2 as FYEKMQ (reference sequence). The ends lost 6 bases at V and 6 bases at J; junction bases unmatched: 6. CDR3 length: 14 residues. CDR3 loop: CASSASGGPKTQYF. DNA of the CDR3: TGTGCCAGCAGTGCTAGCGGGGGGCCGAAGACCCAGTACTTC.

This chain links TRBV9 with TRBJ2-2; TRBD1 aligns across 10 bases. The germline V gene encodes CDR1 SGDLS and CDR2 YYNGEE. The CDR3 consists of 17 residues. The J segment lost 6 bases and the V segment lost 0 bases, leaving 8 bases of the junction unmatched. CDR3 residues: CASSVGGGQGRAGELFF. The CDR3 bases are TGTGCCAGCAGCGTAGGGGGGGGACAGGGGCGTGCCGGGGAGCTGTTTTTT.

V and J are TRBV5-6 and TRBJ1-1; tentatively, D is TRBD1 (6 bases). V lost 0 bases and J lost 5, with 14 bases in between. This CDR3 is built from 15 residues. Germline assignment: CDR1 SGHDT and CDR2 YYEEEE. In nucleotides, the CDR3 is TGTGCCAGCAGCTTGGTCTCAGGGGAGGGGACTGAAGCTTTCTTT. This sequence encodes CASSLVSGEGTEAFF.

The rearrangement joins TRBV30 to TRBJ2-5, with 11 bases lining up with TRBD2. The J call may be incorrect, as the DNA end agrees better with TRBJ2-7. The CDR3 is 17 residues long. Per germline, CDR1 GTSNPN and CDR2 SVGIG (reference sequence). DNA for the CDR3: TGTGCCTGGAGTGTACAGCGACTAGCGGGAAGCTCCTACGAGCAGTACTTC. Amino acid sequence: CAWSVQRLAGSSYEQYF.